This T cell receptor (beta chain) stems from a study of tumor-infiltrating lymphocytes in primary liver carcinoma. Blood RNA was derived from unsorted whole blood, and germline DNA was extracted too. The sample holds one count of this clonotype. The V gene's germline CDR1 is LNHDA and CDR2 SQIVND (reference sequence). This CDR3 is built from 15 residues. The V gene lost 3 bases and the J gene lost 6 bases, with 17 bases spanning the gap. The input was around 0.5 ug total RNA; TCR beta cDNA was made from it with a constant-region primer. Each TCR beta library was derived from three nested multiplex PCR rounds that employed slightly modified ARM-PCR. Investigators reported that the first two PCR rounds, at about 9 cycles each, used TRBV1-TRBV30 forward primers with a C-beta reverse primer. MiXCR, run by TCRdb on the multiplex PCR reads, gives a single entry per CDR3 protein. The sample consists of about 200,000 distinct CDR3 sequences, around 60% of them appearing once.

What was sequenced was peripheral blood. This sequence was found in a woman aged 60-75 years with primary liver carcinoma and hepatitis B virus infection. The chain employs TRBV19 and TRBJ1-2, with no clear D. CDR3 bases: TGTGCCAGTAGTATCGACCTCGGGCACAATAATGGCTACACCTTC. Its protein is CASSIDLGHNNGYTF.